Sequencing of this T cell receptor (beta chain) was carried out in a study of blood T cells in healthy people across ages. For the second PCR, which ran for about 6 to 12 cycles, a sample-barcoded 5' primer and a J-beta primer mix were used. TCRdb re-derived calls from the 5' RACE reads in MiXCR, one entry per CDR3 protein. The sample consists of about 1.5 million distinct CDR3 sequences, approximately 42% of them appearing once. Sequences were obtained from blood. This clonotype originated in a woman under 30 in good health.

The CDR3 sequence: CATTLRSSSTDTQYF. As DNA, the CDR3 is TGTGCCACGACACTCAGGAGTTCTAGCACAGATACGCAGTATTTT. The rearrangement uses TRBV2 and TRBJ2-3; no clear D. The CDR3 loop spans 15 amino acids. In germline, CDR1 is SNHLY, CDR2 FYNNEI. V was clipped by 10 bases and J by 0 bases, with 17 bases between them.